One sample yielded the 19 T cell receptor beta chains listed below, sequenced in a study of T-cell memory formation after mild COVID-19. TCRdb re-analysed the 5' RACE reads in MiXCR, keeping a single row per CDR3 protein. The table lists fewer than 400,000 distinct CDR3 sequences, over 10% of them singletons. The sample comprised PBMCs or a T cell subset sorted from them (not recorded which). All receptors come from a man in his late teens or twenties who had mild COVID-19 (a few samples of this study predate the infection). Cell type and time point are not known.

This clonotype has at least ten counts. The chain combines TRBV12-3 or TRBV12-4 with TRBJ2-1; D possibly corresponds to TRBD1 (7 bases). V gave up 6 bases and J gave up 7 bases, with 16 bases separating them. The CDR3 consists of 14 residues. The DNA for the CDR3 is TGTGCCAGCAGCCTGCGACAGGGACTTAATGAGCAGTTCTTC. Residues: CASSLRQGLNEQFF.

This clonotype was recorded a few times. J is TRBJ2-3 and V is TRBV6-5, with D unclear. This CDR3 contains 14 residues. Trimming shortened V by 0 bases and J by 2 bases, and 6 bases separated the two germline ends. Germline CDR1 MNHEY, CDR2 SVGAGI. The CDR3 nucleotides read TGTGCCAGCAGTTACTCACCCCACACAGATACGCAGTATTTT. Amino acids: CASSYSPHTDTQYF.

This clonotype was found many times. V usage is TRBV7-2 and J usage is TRBJ1-6; D gene uncertain. The CDR3 is 14 amino acids. Germline lookup yields CDR1 SGHTA and CDR2 FQGNSA. V lost 4 bases and J lost 0, with 4 bases in between. The CDR3 loop reads CASSSSSYNSPLHF. The CDR3, as DNA: TGTGCCAGCAGCTCGAGCTCCTATAATTCACCCCTCCACTTT.

V gene TRBV15 combines with J gene TRBJ2-5; 7 bases are a match to TRBD1. Unmatched junction bases numbered 12, after V lost 1 base and J lost 7 bases. The CDR3 consists of 16 residues. Germline loops: CDR1 LNHNV, CDR2 YYDKDF (reference sequence). The CDR3 loop is CATSRAGWDSHGTQYF. CDR3 coding DNA: TGTGCCACCAGCAGAGCAGGCTGGGACAGTCACGGGACCCAGTACTTC.

The chain carries TRBV7-2 and TRBJ1-2; D not resolved. Germline values: CDR1 SGHTA, CDR2 FQGNSA. The V and J ends lost 2 bases and 2 bases respectively, with 9 bases between them. The CDR3 spans 14 residues. In DNA form, the CDR3 reads TGTGCCAGCAGCTTACGGTCCGGGAACTATGGCTACACCTTC. Translating it yields CASSLRSGNYGYTF.

This clonotype was seen only a few times. The chain employs TRBV6-6 and TRBJ2-7; 13 bases are shared with TRBD2. This CDR3 is built from 15 residues. CDR1 and CDR2 (germline): MNHNY, SVGAGI (reference sequence). Unmatched junction bases numbered 9, after V lost 7 bases and J lost 6 bases. The CDR3 nucleotides read TGTGCCAGCACCCCGACTAGCGGGGGGCCCGGCGAGCAGTACTTC. This codes for CASTPTSGGPGEQYF.

The chain is built from TRBV10-3 and TRBJ1-2; 9 nucleotides agree with TRBD1. The CDR3 covers 14 residues. In germline, CDR1 is ENHRY, CDR2 SYGVKD. V lost 9 bases and J lost 4; bases outside the gene matches: 9. As DNA, the CDR3 is TGTGCCATAGGGACCGGGACAGGGCTCTATGGCTACACCTTC. Translation: CAIGTGTGLYGYTF.

The chain recombines TRBV6-5 with TRBJ1-5; the D is unclear. V was pared by 0 bases and J by 4 bases, with 10 bases between. CDR1 is MNHEY and CDR2 is SVGAGI in the germline V gene. The CDR3 sequence is 15 residues long. CDR3 region: CASSYSYGLNQPQHF. The CDR3 DNA reads as TGTGCCAGCAGTTACTCTTACGGGCTAAATCAGCCCCAGCATTTT.

The V and J genes are TRBV20-1 and TRBJ2-3; TRBD1 agrees at 7 bases. With 5 bases clipped from V and 4 bases from J, the junction kept 9 bases outside the gene matches. The CDR3 is made up of 14 amino acids. Germline values: CDR1 DFQATT, CDR2 SNEGSKA (reference sequence). Here the CDR3 DNA reads TGCAGTGCTCCATGGGACAGTCGATCAGATACGCAGTATTTT. It translates to CSAPWDSRSDTQYF.

This clonotype came up many times. The V call is TRBV7-9, the J call TRBJ2-1; 10 bases match TRBD2. V lost 6 bases, J lost 0 bases, and 17 bases stayed unmatched. Per germline, CDR1 SEHNR and CDR2 FQNEAQ (reference sequence). The CDR3 is 20 residues long. CDR3 protein: CASRLALGQRTSGSYNEQFF. The CDR3 region has the DNA TGTGCCAGCAGGCTAGCGCTGGGGCAGAGGACTAGCGGCTCCTACAATGAGCAGTTCTTC.

This clonotype was found many times. The rearrangement links TRBV7-9 to TRBJ2-5, with D perhaps TRBD1 (6 bases). The CDR3 length is 16 residues. Germline assignment: CDR1 SEHNR and CDR2 FQNEAQ (reference sequence). V was shortened by 1 base and J by 2 bases, with 14 bases between the two germline ends. In nucleotides, the CDR3 is TGTGCCAGCAGCTTAGTGGCCAAAACAGGGCAAGAGACCCAGTACTTC. It specifies CASSLVAKTGQETQYF.

This clonotype has more than one count but fewer than ten. This sequence joins TRBV28 and TRBJ2-5, with 8 positions matching TRBD1. V dropped 8 bases and J dropped 5; count of bases not matched to a gene: 10. CDR1 is MDHEN and CDR2 is SYDVKM in the germline V gene. There are 14 residues in the CDR3. DNA of the CDR3: TGTGCCAGCCTCGAGACAGGGGAGGACGAGACCCAGTACTTC. It translates to CASLETGEDETQYF.

The chain joins TRBV20-1 to TRBJ2-3; the D gene is possibly TRBD2 (5 bases). Germline CDR1 DFQATT, CDR2 SNEGSKA (reference sequence). Trimming removed 3 bases from V and 4 bases from J, with 8 bases in between. This CDR3 contains 12 residues. CDR3 in amino acids: CSASPDSDTQYF. The CDR3 region has the DNA TGCAGTGCTAGCCCGGACTCAGATACGCAGTATTTT.

This clonotype was counted ten times or more. The chain is built from TRBV7-2 and TRBJ2-5, with a weak D call TRBD1 (5 bases). Germline assignment: CDR1 SGHTA and CDR2 FQGNSA. This CDR3 is built from 13 residues. With 3 bases removed from V and 4 bases from J, the gap between germline ends came to 9 bases. This CDR3 is CASSFGAGETQYF. The CDR3 DNA follows: TGTGCCAGCAGCTTTGGGGCCGGAGAGACCCAGTACTTC. The whole variable domain, remainder taken from reference TRBV7-2 and TRBJ2-5, is GAGVSQSPSNKVTEKGKDVELRCDPISGHTALYWYRQSLGQGLEFLIYFQGNSAPDKSGLPSDRFSAERTGGSVSTLTIQRTQQEDSAVYLCASSFGAGETQYFGPGTRLLVL.

The chain combines TRBV6-5 with TRBJ2-3; TRBD1 agrees at 9 bases. With 6 bases clipped from V and 4 bases from J, the junction kept 14 bases outside the gene matches. Germline V gene sequence: CDR1 MNHEY, CDR2 SVGAGI. There are 17 residues in the CDR3. CDR3 sequence reads: CASRRGQGFLEADTQYF. The CDR3 DNA follows: TGTGCCAGCAGAAGGGGACAGGGCTTTTTAGAGGCAGATACGCAGTATTTT.

There are many counts of this clonotype. The chain recombines TRBV5-1 with TRBJ2-3; D remains unclear. The CDR3 loop spans 14 amino acids. The ends were cut back, 4 bases at V and 4 bases at J, with 13 bases in the middle. The germline CDR1 and CDR2 sequences are SGHRS and YFSETQ. The CDR3 region has the DNA TGCGCCAGCAGCCCGGCTGGCACATCAGATACGCAGTATTTT. Protein: CASSPAGTSDTQYF.

The chain uses TRBV12-3 or TRBV12-4 and TRBJ2-7, with D hard to call. The CDR3 extends over 13 amino acids. Trimming removed 5 bases from V and 2 bases from J, with 10 bases in between. CDR3 loop: CASSPYPAYEQYV. CDR3 bases: TGTGCCAGCAGTCCTTACCCAGCCTACGAGCAGTACGTC.

The V and J genes are TRBV20-1 and TRBJ1-2; 7 bases are a match to TRBD1. V lost 5 bases and J lost 2; bases outside the gene matches: 5. Germline V gene data show CDR1 as DFQATT and CDR2 as SNEGSKA (reference sequence). CDR3 length: 13 amino acids. CDR3: CSAEGATNYGYTF. The CDR3 region has the DNA TGCAGTGCTGAGGGGGCGACGAACTATGGCTACACCTTC.

In its sample, this clonotype was seen many times. The rearrangement joins TRBV12-3 or TRBV12-4 to TRBJ2-5; 7 bases are shared with TRBD2. This CDR3 is built from 13 residues. Trimming cost V 5 bases and J 6 bases; bases outside gene matches: 6. The CDR3 here is CASSPGAGQTQYF. The CDR3 region has the DNA TGTGCCAGCAGTCCTGGAGCGGGACAGACCCAGTACTTC.